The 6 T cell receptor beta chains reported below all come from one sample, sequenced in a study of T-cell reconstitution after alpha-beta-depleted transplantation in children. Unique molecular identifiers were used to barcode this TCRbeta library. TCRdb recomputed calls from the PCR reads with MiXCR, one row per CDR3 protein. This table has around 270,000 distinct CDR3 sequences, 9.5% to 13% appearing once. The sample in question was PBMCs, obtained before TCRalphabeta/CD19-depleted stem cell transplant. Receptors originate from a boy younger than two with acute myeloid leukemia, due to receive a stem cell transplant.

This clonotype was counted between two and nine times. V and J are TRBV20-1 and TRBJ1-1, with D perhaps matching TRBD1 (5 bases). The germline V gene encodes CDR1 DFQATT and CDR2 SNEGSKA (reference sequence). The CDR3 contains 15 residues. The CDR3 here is CILRRAGGEGTEAFF. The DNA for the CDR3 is TGCATCCTACGGCGGGCGGGCGGGGAGGGGACTGAAGCTTTCTTT.

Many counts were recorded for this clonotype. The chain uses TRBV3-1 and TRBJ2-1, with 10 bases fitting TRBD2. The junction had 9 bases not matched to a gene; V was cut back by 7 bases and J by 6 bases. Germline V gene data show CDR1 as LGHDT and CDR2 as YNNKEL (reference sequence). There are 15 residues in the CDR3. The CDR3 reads CASTPSGRRLNEQFF. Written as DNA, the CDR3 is TGTGCCAGCACCCCTAGCGGGAGAAGACTCAATGAGCAGTTCTTC.

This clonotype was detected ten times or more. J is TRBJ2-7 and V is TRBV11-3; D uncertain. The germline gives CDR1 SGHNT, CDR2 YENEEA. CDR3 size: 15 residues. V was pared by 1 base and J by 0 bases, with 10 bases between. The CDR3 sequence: CASSLVQPFSYEQYF. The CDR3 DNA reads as TGTGCCAGCAGCTTAGTACAGCCTTTCTCCTACGAGCAGTACTTC.

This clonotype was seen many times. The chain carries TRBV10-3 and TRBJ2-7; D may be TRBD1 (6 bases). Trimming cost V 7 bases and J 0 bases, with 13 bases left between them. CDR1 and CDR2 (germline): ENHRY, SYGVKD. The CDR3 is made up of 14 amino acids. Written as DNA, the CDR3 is TGTGCCATCACTAGGGACAAGAGCTCCTACGAGCAGTACTTC. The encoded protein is CAITRDKSSYEQYF.

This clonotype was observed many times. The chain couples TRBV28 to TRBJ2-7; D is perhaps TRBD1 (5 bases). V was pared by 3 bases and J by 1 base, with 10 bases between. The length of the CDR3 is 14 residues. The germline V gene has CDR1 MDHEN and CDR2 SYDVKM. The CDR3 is CASSFRPGSYEQYF. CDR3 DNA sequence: TGTGCCAGCAGTTTTAGGCCAGGGTCCTACGAGCAGTACTTC. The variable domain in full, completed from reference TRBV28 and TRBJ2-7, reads DVKVTQSSRYLVKRTGEKVFLECVQDMDHENMFWYRQDPGLGLRLIYFSYDVKMKEKGDIPEGYSVSREKKERFSLILESASTNQTSMYLCASSFRPGSYEQYFGPGTRLTVT.

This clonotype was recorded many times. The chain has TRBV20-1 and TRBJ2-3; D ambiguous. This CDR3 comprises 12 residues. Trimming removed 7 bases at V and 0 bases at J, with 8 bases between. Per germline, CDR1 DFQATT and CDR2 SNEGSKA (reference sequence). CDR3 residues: CSVGRSTDTQYF. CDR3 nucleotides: TGCAGTGTGGGCAGGAGCACAGATACGCAGTATTTT.